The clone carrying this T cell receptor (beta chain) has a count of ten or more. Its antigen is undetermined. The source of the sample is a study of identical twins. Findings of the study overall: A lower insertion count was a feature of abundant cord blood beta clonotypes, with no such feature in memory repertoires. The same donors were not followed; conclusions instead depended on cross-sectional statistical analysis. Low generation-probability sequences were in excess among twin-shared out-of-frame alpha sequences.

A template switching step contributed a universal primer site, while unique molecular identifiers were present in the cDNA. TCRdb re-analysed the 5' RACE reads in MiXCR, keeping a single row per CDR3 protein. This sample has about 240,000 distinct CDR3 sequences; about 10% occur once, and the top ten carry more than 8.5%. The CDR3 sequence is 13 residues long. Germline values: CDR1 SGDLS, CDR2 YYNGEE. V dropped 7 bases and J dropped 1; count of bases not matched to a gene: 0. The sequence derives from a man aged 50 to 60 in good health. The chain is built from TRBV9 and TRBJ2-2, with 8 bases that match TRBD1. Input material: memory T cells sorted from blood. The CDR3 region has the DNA TGTGCCAGCGGACAGGGGAACACCGGGGAGCTGTTTTTT. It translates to CASGQGNTGELFF.